This record concerns one TCR beta chain sequence. The target antigen is unknown. Antigen-specific CD4+ T cells were first expanded with viral peptide pools by the ViraFEST assay and only then sequenced. Having been cultured for roughly 11 days, the cells underwent CD4+ T cell isolation. Generated by immunoSEQ multiplex PCR, the TCRdb table keeps only in-frame clones and is missing some. The sample has about 79,000 clones, approximately 74% seen once; the top ten hold roughly 1.7%. CDR1 and CDR2 (germline): LNHDA, SQIVND (reference sequence). The V end lost 10 bases, the J end lost 0 bases, and 19 bases lay between the germline ends. The CDR3 has 16 residues. The sample is drawn from a study of vaccination effects on CD4 cells after COVID-19. Overall study results and limits: Marked clonal contraction of infection- and vaccine-induced clones was seen late after vaccination.

The chain recombines TRBV19 with TRBJ2-1; D not resolved. The clonotype comes from a human donor who received a COVID-19 vaccine. The sequencing used CD4+ T cells from PBMCs cultured with HCoV-229E spike peptides, collected before COVID-19 vaccination. Written as DNA, the CDR3 is TGTGCCACTACCCGCGTGAGGACGAGCTCCTACAATGAGCAGTTCTTC. Its translation: CATTRVRTSSYNEQFF.